One and the same sample provided the 11 T cell receptor beta chains below, sequenced in a study of tumor and adjacent non-tumor tissue in lung cancer. This sample's RNA came from whole unsorted tissue. This non-tumor lung sample came from over 3 cm beyond the tumor edge. Three rounds of nested PCR, following a modified ARM-PCR protocol, produced the TCRbeta library. One entry per CDR3 protein, called by TCRdb with MiXCR from the multiplex PCR reads. The table includes under 85,000 distinct CDR3 sequences, around 80% detected once. Sequencing was done on a sample of distant non-tumor lung tissue. The receptors stem from a man in his sixties or seventies with non-small cell lung cancer.

With respect to this clonotype: Because it lacks the conserved phenylalanine or tryptophan at the end, this CDR3 is likely a read error. The rearrangement links TRBV10-1 to TRBJ1-1, with 10 bases identical to TRBD1. The V gene's germline CDR1 is WNHNN and CDR2 SYGVQD (reference sequence). This CDR3 is built from 16 residues. The CDR3 is CASSDSRGQGHTEAFL. CDR3 DNA sequence: TGCGCCAGCAGTGATTCGAGGGGACAGGGGCACACCGAAGCTTTCCTT.

In the case of this clonotype: The junction and the germline gene differ at one end; a read error may be behind it. The chain employs TRBV29-1 and TRBJ1-2; maybe TRBD1 (5 bases). Germline CDR1 reads SQVTM; CDR2 reads ANQGSEA. This CDR3 contains 11 residues. CDR3 coding DNA: TGCAGCGCTTTTGGGGCGTATGGCTACATCTTC. Translating gives CSAFGAYGYIF.

Notes on this clonotype: This could be a read error, since a much larger clone is one nucleotide away. V and J are TRBV5-6 and TRBJ2-5; D unclear. Germline V gene data show CDR1 as SGHDT and CDR2 as YYEEEE. The CDR3 contains 14 residues. The V gene lost 2 bases and the J gene lost 5 bases, with 13 bases spanning the gap. The CDR3 nucleotides read TGTGCCAGCAGCTTTATTACGACTGGGGAGACCCAGTACTTC. It codes for CASSFITTGETQYF. Combining the CDR3 with reference TRBV5-6 and TRBJ2-5 gives the whole variable domain DAGVTQSPTHLIKTRGQQVTLRCSPKSGHDTVSWYQQALGQGPQFIFQYYEEEERQRGNFPDRFSGHQFPNYSSELNVNALLLGDSALYLCASSFITTGETQYFGPGTRLLVL.

For this clonotype: The junction and the germline gene differ at one end; a read error may be behind it. The chain links TRBV11-2 to TRBJ2-7; D possibly matches TRBD1 or TRBD2 (5 bases each). Germline CDR1 is SGHAT and CDR2 is FQNNGV. The CDR3 is 14 amino acids. The CDR3 spells CARNLGTGTYEQYF. The CDR3 DNA sequence: TGTGCCAGGAACTTGGGGACGGGGACCTACGAGCAGTATTTC.

Concerning this clonotype itself: At one of its ends the junction is not consistent with the germline gene, which may arise from a read error. The chain carries TRBV20-1 and TRBJ2-3; D not resolved. CDR3 size: 14 residues. The V gene's germline CDR1 is DFQATT and CDR2 SNEGSKA (reference sequence). CDR3 coding DNA: TGCAGTGTTAAGGCCCAGCTCATCACAGATACTCAGTATTTT. Amino acids: CSVKAQLITDTQYF.

Only a few counts were recorded for this clonotype. Since a much larger clone is just one base distant, this may be a read error. The V gene is TRBV10-2, the J gene TRBJ1-1, with a weak D call TRBD1 (6 bases). Germline lookup yields CDR1 WSHSY and CDR2 SAAADI. The CDR3 runs to 13 residues. The CDR3 coding sequence is TGCGCCAGCAGTGTGAGGGGGAGGACTGAAGTTTTCTTT. This sequence encodes CASSVRGRTEVFF.

This clonotype was counted a few times. Just one base apart from a much larger clone, this may be a read error. Lacking the conserved final phenylalanine or tryptophan, this CDR3 likely reflects a read error. The V gene is TRBV5-5, the J gene TRBJ2-2; D perhaps matches TRBD1 (6 bases). Germline-derived CDR1 and CDR2 are SGHKS and YYEKEE (reference sequence). The CDR3 covers 14 residues. The V end was cut by 2 bases, the J end by 5 bases, with 10 bases between. For the CDR3, the DNA is TGTGCCAGCAGCTTCAGGGGCGGTACCGGGGAGCTGTTTTAT. Residues: CASSFRGGTGELFY.

To note about this clonotype: The CDR3 does not end in the conserved phenylalanine or tryptophan, so this is likely a read error. This sequence joins TRBV29-1 and TRBJ2-7, with D possibly TRBD2 on 6 matching bases. With 2 bases removed from V and 10 bases from J, the gap between germline ends came to 21 bases. Germline-derived CDR1 and CDR2 are SQVTM and ANQGSEA. The CDR3 length is 14 residues. CDR3 bases: TGCAGCGTTGAAAGGGCGGGACCAACCTACTATCAGTACCTC. It translates to CSVERAGPTYYQYL.

The chain couples TRBV6-1 to TRBJ1-6; 7 bases map to TRBD1. Trimming cost V 8 bases and J 16 bases; bases outside gene matches: 14. The CDR3 covers 13 residues. The germline gives CDR1 MNHNS, CDR2 SASEGT. CDR3: CASRGQANSSLHF. CDR3 DNA: TGTGCCAGCCGTGGACAGGCGAATTCATCACTCCACTTT.

Only a few counts were recorded for this clonotype. A much larger clone differs from this one at a single base, so this may be a read error. This sequence joins TRBV7-8 and TRBJ2-6; D may be TRBD1 (6 bases). V dropped 5 bases and J dropped 2 bases, with 19 bases sitting between them. Germline V lookup: CDR1 SGHVS, CDR2 FQNEAQ. The CDR3 contains 18 residues. This CDR3 is CASSRWGLDLAGANVLTF. For the CDR3, the DNA is TGTGCCAGCAGCCGATGGGGGCTAGACCTGGCTGGGGCCAACGTCCTGACTTTC.

A remark on this clonotype: The junction departs from the called germline gene at one end, perhaps through a read error. This sequence joins TRBV6-1 and TRBJ1-2; TRBD1 aligns across 9 bases. CDR3 length: 15 amino acids. Germline assignment: CDR1 MNHNS and CDR2 SASEGT. The CDR3 nucleotides are TGTGCCAGCACTGAACAGGACAGGGGATTGAGTGACTACACCTTC. This gives the protein CASTEQDRGLSDYTF.